The present TCR beta chain was sequenced within a study of T-cell reconstitution after alpha-beta-depleted transplantation in children. Notes on the study in general: About two months after transplant, alpha-beta T cells reportedly came from several hundred expanded graft clones. Once a year had passed after transplant, T-cell counts and diversity came mostly from newly produced T cells.

CDR3 length: 13 residues. V was pared by 6 bases and J by 2 bases, with 7 bases between. Germline values: CDR1 SEHNR, CDR2 FQNEAQ (reference sequence). Construction of the TCRbeta library involved unique molecular identifiers. TCRdb reanalysed the PCR reads using MiXCR and keeps one entry per CDR3 protein. The repertoire holds about 250,000 distinct CDR3 sequences, with roughly a quarter as singletons. A note on this clonotype: The antigen is unknown.

The V and J genes are TRBV7-9 and TRBJ2-2, with D possibly matching TRBD1 (5 bases). The TCR originated in a female patient aged 2-9 years who had a stem cell transplant for congenital amegakaryocytic thrombocytopenia, so the T cells may come from the graft donor. Sample: PBMCs, mostly from graft donor cells, taken 360 days after TCRalphabeta/CD19-depleted stem cell transplant. CDR3 region: CASRQANTGELFF. The CDR3, as DNA: TGTGCCAGCAGACAGGCAAACACCGGGGAGCTGTTTTTT.